This T cell receptor beta chain was sequenced for a study of blood T cell repertoires in COVID-19. This clone was found once. There are 13 residues in the CDR3. The V end was cut by 5 bases, the J end by 7 bases, with 14 bases between. Germline CDR1 reads GTSNPN; CDR2 reads SVGIG (reference sequence). Only in-frame clones appear in the TCRdb table, and some are missing; sequencing was by immunoSEQ multiplex PCR. This table has 250,000 or so clones, around 86% appearing once. The TCR comes from a man in his forties with active or convalescent COVID-19. The sample consisted of peripheral blood. V gene TRBV30 combines with J gene TRBJ2-2; TRBD1 might be the D (5 bases). CDR3: CAWRPGWNGELFF. The CDR3 nucleotides are TGTGCCTGGCGGCCAGGGTGGAACGGGGAGCTGTTTTTT.